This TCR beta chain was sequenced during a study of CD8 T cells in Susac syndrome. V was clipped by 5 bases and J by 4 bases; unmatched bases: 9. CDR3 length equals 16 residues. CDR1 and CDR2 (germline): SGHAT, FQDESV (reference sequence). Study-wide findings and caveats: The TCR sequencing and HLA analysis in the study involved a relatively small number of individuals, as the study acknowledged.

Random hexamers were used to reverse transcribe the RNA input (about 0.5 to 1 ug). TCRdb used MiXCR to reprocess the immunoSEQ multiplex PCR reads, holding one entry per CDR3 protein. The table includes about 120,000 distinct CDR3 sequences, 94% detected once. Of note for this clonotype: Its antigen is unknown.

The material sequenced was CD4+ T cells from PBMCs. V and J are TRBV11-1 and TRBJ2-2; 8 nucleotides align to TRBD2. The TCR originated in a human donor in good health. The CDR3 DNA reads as TGTGCCAGCAGCCCTATCGGAGCGGGAGTCACCGGGGAGCTGTTTTTT. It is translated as CASSPIGAGVTGELFF.